Listed below are T cell receptor beta chains from one sample, sequenced in a study of blood T cell repertoires in COVID-19. Data came from immunoSEQ multiplex PCR; TCRdb stores just in-frame clones and leaves some out. The table has over 200,000 clones, under 90% seen once. The sequenced sample consisted of PBMCs or T cells enriched from blood (not recorded which). The receptors come from a man in his sixties who had recovered from COVID-19. Both conserved end residues are part of each CDR3. D genes are given only for firm matches.

v_call	j_call	d_call	cdr3_aa
TRBV20-1	TRBJ2-7	.	CSAGEAYEQYF
TRBV5-6	TRBJ1-2	TRBD1	CASSAGQGIGYTF
TRBV5-1	TRBJ2-3	.	CASSINIRDSNTDTQYF
TRBV3-1/TRBV3-2	TRBJ1-2	.	CASSLSANYGYTF
TRBV6-5	TRBJ2-7	TRBD1	CASSYPRQGTYEQYF
TRBV18	TRBJ2-1	.	CASSLGQRVWGNEQFF
TRBV7-9	TRBJ1-2	.	CASSHTSGDGYTF
TRBV6-2/TRBV6-3	TRBJ2-1	.	CASSFPPRRSSYNEQFF
TRBV4-3	TRBJ1-1	.	CASSQVHRDTEAFF
TRBV6-5	TRBJ1-1	.	CASRRGTGTEAFF
TRBV5-1	TRBJ2-7	TRBD1	CASSPGQESYEQYF
TRBV7-9	TRBJ2-7	.	CASSLTENLREQYF
TRBV28	TRBJ2-4	TRBD2	CASRTSGGYIQYF
TRBV5-6	TRBJ2-3	TRBD2	CASSLGLAGGTDTQYF
TRBV7-9	TRBJ2-3	TRBD1	CASSSGTGALTDTQYF
TRBV4-3	TRBJ1-6	TRBD1	CASSPDRVSPLHF
TRBV5-4	TRBJ1-1	.	CASSLEGGNTEAFF
TRBV11-2	TRBJ2-1	.	CASSLVRHNEQFF
TRBV15	TRBJ2-5	TRBD2	CATSTTPGLAGGRQETQYF
TRBV9	TRBJ2-5	TRBD2	CASSAPGLAGAGETQYF
TRBV5-1	TRBJ2-7	TRBD1	CASSLEGTGAYEQYF
TRBV14	TRBJ1-2	TRBD1	CASSPGEDRAHYGYTF
TRBV14	TRBJ1-3	.	CASSQDVATGNTIYF
TRBV3-1/TRBV3-2	TRBJ1-2	TRBD1	CASSQLDRGGSGYTF
TRBV2	TRBJ2-7	TRBD1	CASSGQGDYEQYF
TRBV5-8	TRBJ2-1	TRBD2	CASSLAVLAALDEQFF
TRBV11-3	TRBJ2-7	TRBD2	CASSLVAGGSEQYF